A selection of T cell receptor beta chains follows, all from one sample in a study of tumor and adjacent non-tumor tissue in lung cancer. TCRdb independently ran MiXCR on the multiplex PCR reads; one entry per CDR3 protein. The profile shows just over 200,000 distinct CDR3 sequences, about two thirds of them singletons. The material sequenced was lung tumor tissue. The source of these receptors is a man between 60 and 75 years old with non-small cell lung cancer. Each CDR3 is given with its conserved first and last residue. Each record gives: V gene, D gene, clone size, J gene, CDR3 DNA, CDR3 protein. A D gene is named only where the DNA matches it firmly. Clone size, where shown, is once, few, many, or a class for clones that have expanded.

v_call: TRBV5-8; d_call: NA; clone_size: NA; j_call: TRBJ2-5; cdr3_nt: TGTGTCAGCAGAAACGTGGTGGGGAAGGGGCAAGAGACCCAGTACTTC; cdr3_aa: CVSRNVVGKGQETQYF
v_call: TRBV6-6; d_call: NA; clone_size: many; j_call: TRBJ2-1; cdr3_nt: TGTGCCAGCAGTGATAAACTCGAGACGTACAATGAGCAGTTCTTC; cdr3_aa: CASSDKLETYNEQFF
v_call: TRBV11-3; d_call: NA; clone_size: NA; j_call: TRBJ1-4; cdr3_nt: TGTGACAGCAGCTTAGAAAGAGCAACTAATGAAAAACTGTTTTTT; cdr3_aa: CDSSLERATNEKLFF
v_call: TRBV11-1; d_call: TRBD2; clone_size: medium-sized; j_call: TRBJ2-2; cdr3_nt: TGTGCCAGCAGCTCTAGCGGGATAAACACCGGGGAGCTGTTTTTT; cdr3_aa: CASSSSGINTGELFF
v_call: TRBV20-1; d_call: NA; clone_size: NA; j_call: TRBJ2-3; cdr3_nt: TGCAGTGCCCGCCCGACTATCGGCACAGATACGCAGTATTTT; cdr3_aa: CSARPTIGTDTQYF
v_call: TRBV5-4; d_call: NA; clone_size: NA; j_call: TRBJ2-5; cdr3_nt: TGTGCCAGAAGTTGGGACTTCGAAGAGACCCAGTACTTC; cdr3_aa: CARSWDFEETQYF
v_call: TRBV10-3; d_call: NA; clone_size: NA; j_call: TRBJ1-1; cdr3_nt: TGTGCCATCAGTGACAGGCGCACTGAAGCTTTCTTT; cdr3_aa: CAISDRRTEAFF
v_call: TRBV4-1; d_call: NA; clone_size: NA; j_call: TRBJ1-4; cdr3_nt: TGCGCCAGCAGCCTTGGACGGGGGGGGACTGCAACTAATGAAAAACTGTTTTTT; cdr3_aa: CASSLGRGGTATNEKLFF
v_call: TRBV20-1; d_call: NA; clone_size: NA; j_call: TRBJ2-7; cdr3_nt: TGCAGTGCTATCCCCTCGGGGGAGCCAGGGGAGCACTACTTC; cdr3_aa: CSAIPSGEPGEHYF
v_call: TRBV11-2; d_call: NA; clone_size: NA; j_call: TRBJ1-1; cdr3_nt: TGTGCCAGCAGCTTTACGGCAGGGCTTAGCGAAGCTTTCTTT; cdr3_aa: CASSFTAGLSEAFF
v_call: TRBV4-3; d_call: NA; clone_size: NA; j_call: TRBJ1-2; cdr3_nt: TGCGACAGCAGCCAAGATCTTACCTATGGCTACACCTTC; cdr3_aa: CDSSQDLTYGYTF
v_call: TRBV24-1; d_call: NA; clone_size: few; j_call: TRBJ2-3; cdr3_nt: TGTGCCACCAGTGATTCAAACACAGATACGCAGTATTTT; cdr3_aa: CATSDSNTDTQYF
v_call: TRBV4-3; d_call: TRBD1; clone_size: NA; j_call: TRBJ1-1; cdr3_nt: TGCGCCAGCAGCCAAGACTCGACAGGGGTGAACACTGATGCCTTCTTT; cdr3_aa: CASSQDSTGVNTDAFF
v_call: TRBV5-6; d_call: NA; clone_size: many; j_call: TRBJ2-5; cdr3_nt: TGTGCCAGCAGCTTGGACAGGTCTTTGAAGACCCAGTACTTC; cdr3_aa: CASSLDRSLKTQYF
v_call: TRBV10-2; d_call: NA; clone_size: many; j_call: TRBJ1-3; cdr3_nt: TGCGCCAGCAGCGAAGGGACCTTCTCTGGAAACACCATATATTTT; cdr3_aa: CASSEGTFSGNTIYF
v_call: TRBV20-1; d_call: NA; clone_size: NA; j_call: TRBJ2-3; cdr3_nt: TGCAGTGCTCCCCAGGGACACAAGACCCTAGGCGGTAGAAATACGCAGTATTTT; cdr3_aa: CSAPQGHKTLGGRNTQYF
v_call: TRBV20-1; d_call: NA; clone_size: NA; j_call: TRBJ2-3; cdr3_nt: TGCAGTGTTAGTCGGCTAGACATAGATACGCAGTATTTT; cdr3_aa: CSVSRLDIDTQYF
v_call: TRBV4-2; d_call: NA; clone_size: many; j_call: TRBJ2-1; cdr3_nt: TGTGCCAGCAGCCTGACCGATATGGCTAATGAGCAGTTCTTC; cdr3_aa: CASSLTDMANEQFF
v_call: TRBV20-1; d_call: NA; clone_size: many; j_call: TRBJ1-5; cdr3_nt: TGCAGTGCTATTTCCGAGAGGGAGAATCAGCCCCAGCATTTT; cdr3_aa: CSAISERENQPQHF
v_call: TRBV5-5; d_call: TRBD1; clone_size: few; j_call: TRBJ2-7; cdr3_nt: TGTGCCAGCAGCTTGCTGGGACAGGGGTACTTC; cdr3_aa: CASSLLGQGYF
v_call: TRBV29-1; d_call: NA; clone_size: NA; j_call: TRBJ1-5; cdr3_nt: TGCAGCGCCTGCCAGGGAGGCAATCAGCCCCAGGATTTT; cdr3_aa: CSACQGGNQPQDF
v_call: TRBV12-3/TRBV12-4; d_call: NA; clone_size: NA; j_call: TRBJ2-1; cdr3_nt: TGTGCCAGCAGTTTACGGGCGAGAGCGGCCTTCAATGAGCAGTTCTTC; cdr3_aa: CASSLRARAAFNEQFF
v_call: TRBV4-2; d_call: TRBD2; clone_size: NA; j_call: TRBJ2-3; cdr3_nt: TGTGCCAGCAGCTTCGGGTCTAGCGGTACAGATACGCAGTATTTT; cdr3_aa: CASSFGSSGTDTQYF
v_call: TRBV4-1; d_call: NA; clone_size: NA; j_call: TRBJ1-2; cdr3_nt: TGCGCCAACAGCCAAGATCGCGGGGGAGGTGGCTACATCTTC; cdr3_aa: CANSQDRGGGGYIF
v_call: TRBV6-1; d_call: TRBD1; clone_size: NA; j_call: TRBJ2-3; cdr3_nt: TGTGTCAGCAGTGATTCGGCGACAGGGCCAGATACGCAGTATTTT; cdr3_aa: CVSSDSATGPDTQYF
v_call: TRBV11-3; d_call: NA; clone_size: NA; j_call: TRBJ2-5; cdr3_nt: TGTGCCAGCCGCCTAGATGGCTCCCCTCTCTTC; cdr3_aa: CASRLDGSPLF
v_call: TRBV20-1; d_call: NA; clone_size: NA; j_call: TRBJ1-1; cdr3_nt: TGCAGTGCTATGAGGGATGTGAATACTGAAGTTTTCTTT; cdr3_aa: CSAMRDVNTEVFF
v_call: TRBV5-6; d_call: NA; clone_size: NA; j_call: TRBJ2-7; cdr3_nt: TGCGCCGGCAGCTTTCAGCGCCATAGCTCCTACGGGCAGTACTTC; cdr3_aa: CAGSFQRHSSYGQYF
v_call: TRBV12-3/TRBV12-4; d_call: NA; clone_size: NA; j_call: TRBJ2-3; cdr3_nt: TGTGCCAGCAGCCCATCCAGGGACGGAACAGATACGCAGTATTTT; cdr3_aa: CASSPSRDGTDTQYF
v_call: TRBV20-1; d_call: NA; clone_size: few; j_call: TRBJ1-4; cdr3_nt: TGCAGTGCTAGAGATAGGGCCCCCCGGGCTCGTCTTAATGAAAAACTGTTTTTT; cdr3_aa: CSARDRAPRARLNEKLFF
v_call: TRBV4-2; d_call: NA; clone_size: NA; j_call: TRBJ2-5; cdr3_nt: TGTGCCAACCGCCAACAGGCCGGGGCCTTCGGTAGAGAGACCCAGTACTTC; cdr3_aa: CANRQQAGAFGRETQYF
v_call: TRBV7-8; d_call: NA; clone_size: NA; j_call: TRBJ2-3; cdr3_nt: TGTGCCAGCAGCCCCCGGACCAGGGTAGGGTATGATACGCAGTATTTT; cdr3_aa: CASSPRTRVGYDTQYF
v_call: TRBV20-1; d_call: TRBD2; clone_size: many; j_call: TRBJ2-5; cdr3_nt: TGCAGTGCTAAGGGCGGGGGGCAAGAGACCCAGTACTTC; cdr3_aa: CSAKGGGQETQYF
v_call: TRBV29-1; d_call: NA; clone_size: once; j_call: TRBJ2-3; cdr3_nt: TGCAGCGTGGTGTCCGGGGCAGTCACAGATTCGCAGTATTTT; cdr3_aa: CSVVSGAVTDSQYF
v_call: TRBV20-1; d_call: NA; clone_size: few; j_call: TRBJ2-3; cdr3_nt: TGCAGTGCTAGAGATCCTAGAGGGGGGGGATATACGCAGTATTTT; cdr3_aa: CSARDPRGGGYTQYF
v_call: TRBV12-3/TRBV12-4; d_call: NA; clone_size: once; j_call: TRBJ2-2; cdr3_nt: TGTGCCAGCAGCAGGGGGGGTAGTTTAAGGACCGAGGAGCTGTTTTTT; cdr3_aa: CASSRGGSLRTEELFF
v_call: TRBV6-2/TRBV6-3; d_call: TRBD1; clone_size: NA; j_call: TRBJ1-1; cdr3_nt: TGTGCCAGCAGCTTACAGGGGATGAGGGGAACTGAAGCTTTCTTT; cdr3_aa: CASSLQGMRGTEAFF
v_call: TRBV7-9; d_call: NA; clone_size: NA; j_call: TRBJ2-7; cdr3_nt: TGTGCCAGCGGCCGGGACGGATACGAGCAGTACTTC; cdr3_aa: CASGRDGYEQYF
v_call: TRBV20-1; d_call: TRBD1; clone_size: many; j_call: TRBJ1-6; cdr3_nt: TGCAGTGCTCGGGGACAGGAACATTCACCCCTCCACTTT; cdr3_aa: CSARGQEHSPLHF
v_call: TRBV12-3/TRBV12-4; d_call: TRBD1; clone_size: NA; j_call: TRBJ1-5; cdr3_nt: TGTGCCAGCAGTTCGACAGGGGAGGGTCAGCCCCAGGATTTT; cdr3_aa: CASSSTGEGQPQDF
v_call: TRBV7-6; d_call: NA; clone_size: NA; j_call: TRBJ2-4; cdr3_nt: TGTGCCAGCAGCCCCGCCCTAGGGCTCGGGGCCAAAAACGTTCAGTACTTC; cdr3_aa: CASSPALGLGAKNVQYF
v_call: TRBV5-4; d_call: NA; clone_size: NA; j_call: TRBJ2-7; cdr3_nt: TGTGCCAGCAGCTGGAGCTCCTACGAGCAGTACTTC; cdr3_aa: CASSWSSYEQYF
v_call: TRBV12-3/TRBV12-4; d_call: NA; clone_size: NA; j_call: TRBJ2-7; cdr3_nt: TGTGCCAGCAGTTTATCCTACCCCTCCTACAAGCAGTACTTC; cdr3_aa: CASSLSYPSYKQYF